This T cell receptor (beta chain) is drawn from a study of blood T cell repertoires in COVID-19. Study information: From the United States, Italy and Spain came samples of acute and convalescent COVID-19. PBMCs, B-cell-depleted T cells, or T cells were the source of the cDNA or gDNA that made up the material.

Per the original data handling: Amplification of reference gene primers was used by the study to estimate nucleated cell counts. The data were produced by immunoSEQ multiplex PCR, yet TCRdb's version contains in-frame clones alone and is incomplete. V and J calls and clone size come straight from that table; D and trimming were deduced from the DNA. The table has approximately 51,000 clones, 87% seen once; the top ten hold 2% to 2.5%. V was trimmed by 5 bases and J by 6 bases, leaving 17 bases between them. The germline V gene encodes CDR1 SEHNR and CDR2 FQNEAQ (reference sequence). The CDR3 length is 15 residues. Seattle's cohort entered during active infection and was followed longitudinally.

Sequenced sample: peripheral blood. This receptor was taken from a woman aged 80 or older with COVID-19, enrolled during active disease. This chain joins TRBV7-9 and TRBJ1-5, with a tentative D call TRBD1 (5 bases). The CDR3 nucleotides are TGTGCCAGCAGCCCCCCAGCAGGGCGTCCTCAGCCCCAGCATTTT. This encodes CASSPPAGRPQPQHF. The full variable domain, in which reference TRBV7-9 and TRBJ1-5 provide the parts outside the CDR3, is DTGVSQNPRHKITKRGQNVTFRCDPISEHNRLYWYRQTLGQGPEFLTYFQNEAQLEKSRLLSDRFSAERPKGSFSTLEIQRTEQGDSAMYLCASSPPAGRPQPQHFGDGTRLSIL.